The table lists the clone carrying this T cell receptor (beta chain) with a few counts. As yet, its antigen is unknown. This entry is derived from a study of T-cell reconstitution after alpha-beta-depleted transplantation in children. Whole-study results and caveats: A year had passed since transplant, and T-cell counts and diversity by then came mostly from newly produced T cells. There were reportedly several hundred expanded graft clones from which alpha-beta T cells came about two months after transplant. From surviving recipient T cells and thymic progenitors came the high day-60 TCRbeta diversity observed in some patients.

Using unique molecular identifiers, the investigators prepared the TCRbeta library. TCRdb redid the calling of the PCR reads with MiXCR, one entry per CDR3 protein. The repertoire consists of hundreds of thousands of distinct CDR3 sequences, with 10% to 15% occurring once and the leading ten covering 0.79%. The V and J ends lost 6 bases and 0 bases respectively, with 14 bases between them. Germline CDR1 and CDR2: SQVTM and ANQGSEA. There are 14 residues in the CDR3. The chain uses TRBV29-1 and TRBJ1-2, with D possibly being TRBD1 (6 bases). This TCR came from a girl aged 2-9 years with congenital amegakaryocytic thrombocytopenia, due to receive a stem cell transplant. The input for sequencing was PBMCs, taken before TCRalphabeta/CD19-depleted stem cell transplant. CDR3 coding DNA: TGCAGCGTAAGGCCCGGGGGCTCTAACTATGGCTACACCTTC. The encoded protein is CSVRPGGSNYGYTF.